The T cell receptor (beta chain) described here comes from a study of CDR3 diversity in severe acne. In TCRdb, the PCR reads were re-called with MiXCR into one record per CDR3 protein. The table shows about 100,000 distinct CDR3 sequences, with approximately 47% occurring only once. The V and J ends lost 3 bases and 8 bases, in that order; junction bases with no gene match: 9. Germline V gene data show CDR1 as SEHNR and CDR2 as FQNEAQ (reference sequence). The CDR3 loop spans 15 amino acids. This clonotype was seen at least ten times. The sample was blood. V usage is TRBV7-9 and J usage is TRBJ1-2; 10 positions agree with TRBD1. The receptor was isolated from a male donor with acne. In DNA form, the CDR3 reads TGTGCCAGCAGCTTCAGTGGGACAGGGGTTTACGGCTACACCTTC. Translating gives CASSFSGTGVYGYTF.